These 10 T cell receptor beta chains originate from one sample sequenced in a study of tumor-infiltrating lymphocytes in localized non-small cell lung cancer. The repertoire was sequenced with immunoSEQ multiplex PCR; TCRdb's copy has only in-frame clones and lacks some. In the table there are some 15,000 clones, 73% of which are singletons. The specimen was lung tumor tissue. The receptors here all came from a human donor with non-small cell lung cancer.

This chain links TRBV28 with TRBJ1-2, with TRBD1 as a possible D gene (5 bases). Germline V gives CDR1 MDHEN, CDR2 SYDVKM. The CDR3 is 12 residues long. The V end was cut by 3 bases, the J end by 4 bases, with 6 bases between. CDR3 sequence reads: CASSFGGYGYTF. CDR3 coding DNA: TGTGCCAGCAGTTTCGGGGGCTATGGCTACACCTTC.

This clone was seen only a few times. The chain couples TRBV7-9 to TRBJ1-1; 7 bases fit TRBD1. This CDR3 has 14 amino acids. The germline gives CDR1 SEHNR, CDR2 FQNEAQ (reference sequence). Losses at the gene ends were 0 bases for V and 8 bases for J; bases not matched to a gene: 6. The CDR3 DNA follows: TGTGCCAGCAGCTTAGCAGGACAGGTTGCAGAAGCTTTCTTT. Its protein is CASSLAGQVAEAFF. The whole variable domain, remainder taken from reference TRBV7-9 and TRBJ1-1, is DTGVSQNPRHKITKRGQNVTFRCDPISEHNRLYWYRQTLGQGPEFLTYFQNEAQLEKSRLLSDRFSAERPKGSFSTLEIQRTEQGDSAMYLCASSLAGQVAEAFFGQGTRLTVV.

This chain joins TRBV28 and TRBJ2-3, with 8 bases that match TRBD2. The CDR3 is 15 residues long. Per germline, CDR1 MDHEN and CDR2 SYDVKM. Losses at the gene ends were 3 bases for V and 3 bases for J; bases not matched to a gene: 5. The CDR3 bases are TGTGCCAGCAGTTTCCCAGCGGGAGTGACAGATACGCAGTATTTT. This gives the protein CASSFPAGVTDTQYF.

This clone showed up just a few times. V usage is TRBV6-6 and J usage is TRBJ1-6, with D possibly TRBD1 on 5 matching bases. This CDR3 has 13 residues. The V end was cut by 8 bases, the J end by 7 bases, with 12 bases between. Germline values: CDR1 MNHNY, CDR2 SVGAGI (reference sequence). The CDR3 region is CASCRDGNSPLHF. The CDR3 DNA is TGTGCCAGCTGCAGGGACGGCAATTCACCCCTCCACTTT.

The CDR3 reads CASSSIGGGASRLNEQFF. CDR3 nucleotide sequence: TGTGCCAGCAGCTCGATAGGGGGCGGGGCGTCGCGTCTGAATGAGCAGTTCTTC. This chain joins TRBV11-2 and TRBJ2-1, with D possibly being TRBD1 (7 bases). Germline V gene lookup returns CDR1 SGHAT and CDR2 FQNNGV. V lost 4 bases, J lost 7 bases, and 26 bases lay in between. The CDR3 spans 18 residues.

The chain is built from TRBV19 and TRBJ2-4; D is perhaps TRBD1 (6 bases). There are 13 residues in the CDR3. V was clipped by 6 bases and J by 12 bases, with 18 bases between them. CDR1 is LNHDA and CDR2 is SQIVND in the germline V gene (reference sequence). As DNA, the CDR3 is TGTGCCAGTAGCAGGACAGATAGTCAAAATCAGTACTTC. Its translation: CASSRTDSQNQYF.

This chain links TRBV15 with TRBJ1-4; tentatively, D is TRBD1 (5 bases). CDR1 and CDR2 from the germline V gene are LNHNV and YYDKDF (reference sequence). The ends were cut back, 0 bases at V and 5 bases at J, with 10 bases in the middle. The CDR3 loop spans 15 amino acids. In DNA form, the CDR3 reads TGTGCCACCAGCAGAGAAGGCAGGGAGAATGAAAAACTGTTTTTT. It translates to CATSREGRENEKLFF.

V gene TRBV5-1 combines with J gene TRBJ1-2; 12 positions match TRBD1. In germline, CDR1 is SGHRS, CDR2 YFSETQ. CDR3 length: 15 residues. V shed 4 bases and J 4 bases; nucleotides not matched to a gene: 5. CDR3 region: CASSPGQGAIYGYTF. The DNA for the CDR3 is TGCGCCAGCAGCCCGGGACAGGGGGCCATCTATGGCTACACCTTC.

The chain employs TRBV28 and TRBJ1-2; D not resolved. The CDR3 length is 14 residues. V lost 10 bases and J 3 bases, leaving 18 bases between the germline ends. Per germline, CDR1 MDHEN and CDR2 SYDVKM. CDR3 in DNA: TGTGCCATCAAAAAAGGACCCGGGGACTATGGCTACACCTTC. This translates into CAIKKGPGDYGYTF.

The chain joins TRBV5-4 to TRBJ2-1; TRBD2 might be the D (5 bases). V gave up 5 bases and J gave up 7 bases, with 16 bases separating them. In germline, CDR1 is SGHNT, CDR2 YYREEE (reference sequence). The CDR3 covers 14 residues. In nucleotides, the CDR3 is TGTGCCAGCAGATTCGGACCGGGGTTGAATGAGCAGTTCTTC. It encodes CASRFGPGLNEQFF.